The 25 T cell receptor beta chains presented below share a single source sample, sequenced in a study of cytomegalovirus exposure and HLA in healthy donors. The PCR ran on 60 Vbeta and 13 Jbeta primers. Assay: immunoSEQ multiplex PCR; the TCRdb copy retains only in-frame clones and omits some. Of about 180,000 clones listed, 77% are singletons. The specimen sequenced was PBMCs. All receptors derive from an older woman in good health and CMV-seropositive.

The V and J genes are TRBV7-3 and TRBJ2-1; TRBD1 matches at 10 bases. Germline CDR1 SGHTA, CDR2 FQGTGA. The V gene end was trimmed by 2 bases and the J gene end by 0 bases; junction bases not matched to a gene: 13. CDR3 size: 20 residues. In nucleotides, the CDR3 is TGTGCCAGCAGCTTACCTCCGGGACAGGGGCTTTCTCGCTCCTACAATGAGCAGTTCTTC. It encodes CASSLPPGQGLSRSYNEQFF.

The genes are TRBV5-1 and TRBJ2-2, with 7 bases that match TRBD1. This CDR3 spans 15 amino acids. Trimming removed 2 bases from V and 6 bases from J; junction bases left unmatched: 7. Germline lookup yields CDR1 SGHRS and CDR2 YFSETQ. In DNA, the CDR3 is TGCGCCAGCAGCTTCGGGACAGCGATCCCCGGGGAGCTGTTTTTT. It is translated as CASSFGTAIPGELFF. Full variable domain (remainder filled in from reference TRBV5-1 and TRBJ2-2): KAGVTQTPRYLIKTRGQQVTLSCSPISGHRSVSWYQQTPGQGLQFLFEYFSETQRNKGNFPGRFSGRQFSNSRSEMNVSTLELGDSALYLCASSFGTAIPGELFFGEGSRLTVL.

The chain has TRBV28 and TRBJ1-3; D is unclear. The germline CDR1 and CDR2 sequences are MDHEN and SYDVKM. The germline V and J ends were trimmed by 5 bases and 4 bases, with 15 bases remaining between them. CDR3 size: 15 residues. Written as DNA, the CDR3 is TGTGCCAGCAGTCTACCGGGGAATCTAGGAAACACCATATATTTT. Translation: CASSLPGNLGNTIYF. The variable domain in full, completed from reference TRBV28 and TRBJ1-3, reads DVKVTQSSRYLVKRTGEKVFLECVQDMDHENMFWYRQDPGLGLRLIYFSYDVKMKEKGDIPEGYSVSREKKERFSLILESASTNQTSMYLCASSLPGNLGNTIYFGEGSWLTVV.

J is TRBJ1-6 and V is TRBV9, with TRBD1 matching over 9 bases. J lost 6 bases, V lost 4 bases, and 5 bases had no gene match. Germline CDR1 and CDR2: SGDLS and YYNGEE. CDR3 length: 15 amino acids. CDR3 nucleotides: TGTGCCAGCAGCCCCCAGGGACAGGGTAATTCACCCCTCCACTTT. Its protein product is CASSPQGQGNSPLHF.

The rearrangement joins TRBV2 to TRBJ2-5, with 9 bases that match TRBD1. The germline V gene has CDR1 SNHLY and CDR2 FYNNEI. The CDR3 runs to 15 residues. The V and J ends lost 7 bases and 11 bases, in that order; junction bases with no gene match: 17. The CDR3 DNA reads as TGTGCCAGCACGTCGGGGGGACAGGGTGCGCCTGAGCAGTACTTC. The encoded protein is CASTSGGQGAPEQYF.

V and J are TRBV21-1 and TRBJ2-7; TRBD2, the table's D call, was not compared with the DNA. TRBV21-1 is classified as a pseudogene. The CDR3 contains 11 residues. CDR3: CASIHGGGQYF. In DNA form, the CDR3 reads TGTGCCAGCATCCACGGCGGAGGGCAGTACTTC.

The rearrangement links TRBV5-1 to TRBJ1-1, with a weak D call TRBD1 (5 bases). This CDR3 has 13 amino acids. With 4 bases removed from V and 4 bases from J, the gap between germline ends came to 11 bases. Germline CDR1 reads SGHRS; CDR2 reads YFSETQ. The CDR3: CASSNQGSTEAFF. The CDR3 DNA reads as TGCGCCAGCAGCAATCAGGGTTCCACTGAAGCTTTCTTT.

The chain joins TRBV4-2 to TRBJ1-2; D is possibly TRBD1 (5 bases). There are 15 residues in the CDR3. The V gene's germline CDR1 is LGHNA and CDR2 YNFKEQ. V lost 0 bases to trimming and J lost 5 bases, with 13 bases between them. CDR3: CASSQETQGYYGYTF. The DNA of the CDR3 is TGTGCCAGCAGCCAAGAAACCCAGGGCTATTATGGCTACACCTTC.

The V and J genes are TRBV9 and TRBJ2-6; perhaps TRBD1 as D (7 bases). The CDR3 runs to 18 residues. Germline CDR1 and CDR2: SGDLS and YYNGEE. Trimming removed 3 bases at V and 1 base at J, with 17 bases between. In DNA form, the CDR3 reads TGTGCCAGCAGCGCGCGGGACAGCTCTTTTTCTGGGGCCAACGTCCTGACTTTC. The encoded protein is CASSARDSSFSGANVLTF. Full variable domain (rest looked up from reference TRBV9 and TRBJ2-6): DSGVTQTPKHLITATGQRVTLRCSPRSGDLSVYWYQQSLDQGLQFLIQYYNGEERAKGNILERFSAQQFPDLHSELNLSSLELGDSALYFCASSARDSSFSGANVLTFGAGSRLTVL.

The chain uses TRBV14 and TRBJ1-2, with D hard to call. Trimming took 4 bases from V and 2 from J, leaving 8 bases between them. CDR1 and CDR2 (germline): SGHDN, FVKESK. The CDR3 is made up of 13 amino acids. CDR3 nucleotide sequence: TGTGCCAGCAGCCGCGCGGGGAACTATGGCTACACCTTC. Its translation is CASSRAGNYGYTF.

This chain uses TRBV7-6 with TRBJ2-1, with D uncertain. The CDR3 consists of 16 residues. V gave up 1 base and J gave up 0 bases, with 10 bases separating them. Germline CDR1 SGHVS, CDR2 FNYEAQ. The CDR3 reads CASSLGPPSSYNEQFF. The DNA of the CDR3 is TGTGCCAGCAGCTTAGGTCCTCCGAGCTCCTACAATGAGCAGTTCTTC.

A few counts support this clone. This chain connects TRBV4-3 to TRBJ2-3, with D possibly TRBD2 on 5 matching bases. Germline assignment: CDR1 LGHNA and CDR2 YSLEER. The V end was cut by 5 bases, the J end by 0 bases, with 15 bases between. CDR3 size: 16 residues. The CDR3 protein is CASSYSRGLSTDTQYF. The DNA for the CDR3 is TGCGCCAGCAGCTACAGTCGGGGTTTGAGCACAGATACGCAGTATTTT.

The genes are TRBV11-2 and TRBJ2-5, with 11 nucleotides matching TRBD2. V was pared by 2 bases and J by 2 bases, with 4 bases of the junction left unmatched. This CDR3 is 16 amino acids long. The V gene's germline CDR1 is SGHAT and CDR2 FQNNGV. Here the CDR3 reads CASSLMGLAAQETQYF. The DNA for the CDR3 is TGTGCCAGCAGCTTAATGGGACTAGCGGCTCAAGAGACCCAGTACTTC. Drawing the rest from reference TRBV11-2 and TRBJ2-5, the complete variable domain is EAGVAQSPRYKIIEKRQSVAFWCNPISGHATLYWYQQILGQGPKLLIQFQNNGVVDDSQLPKDRFSAERLKGVDSTLKIQPAKLEDSAVYLCASSLMGLAAQETQYFGPGTRLLVL.

A single count supports this clone. The chain is built from TRBV19 and TRBJ1-2; 10 nucleotides line up with TRBD1. The CDR3 totals 18 residues. Germline CDR1 is LNHDA and CDR2 is SQIVND (reference sequence). V lost 5 bases to trimming and J lost 5 bases; unmatched junction nucleotides: 17. The DNA of the CDR3 is TGTGCCAGTAGTGAACCGACAGGGGGCCGATTTTCGGGGTATGGCTACACCTTC. This gives the protein CASSEPTGGRFSGYGYTF.

CDR3 sequence reads: CASRTTGQGAEAFF. The CDR3 DNA follows: TGCGCCAGCAGGACGACCGGACAGGGAGCTGAAGCTTTCTTT. V and J are TRBV5-1 and TRBJ1-1; 8 bases are a match to TRBD1. Germline V CDR1 and CDR2: SGHRS, YFSETQ. The CDR3 loop spans 14 amino acids. V lost 5 bases, J lost 6 bases, and 9 bases stayed unmatched.

This chain links TRBV2 with TRBJ2-5, with TRBD1 matching 9 bases. The DNA end lines up better with TRBJ2-7; the J call may be wrong. CDR1 is SNHLY and CDR2 is FYNNEI in the germline V gene. The CDR3 totals 15 residues. CDR3 DNA sequence: TGTGCCAGCAGGACCCCCGGGACAGGGAGGAACGAGCAGTACTTC. This codes for CASRTPGTGRNEQYF.

The genes are TRBV14 and TRBJ2-7; D perhaps matches TRBD1 (6 bases). The CDR3 extends over 15 amino acids. Germline assignment: CDR1 SGHDN and CDR2 FVKESK. Trimming stripped 1 base from V and 3 bases from J, with 13 bases between. For the CDR3, the DNA is TGTGCCAGCAGCCAAGTGGTCAGGGGTAACTACGAGCAGTACTTC. Amino acid sequence: CASSQVVRGNYEQYF.

This clone was counted a single time. The chain recombines TRBV7-3 with TRBJ2-3; D gene uncertain. Per the germline V gene, CDR1 is SGHTA and CDR2 is FQGTGA. The CDR3 contains 13 residues. Trimming stripped 4 bases from V and 2 bases from J, with 7 bases between. CDR3 DNA: TGTGCCAGCAGCTCCTATTACACAGATACGCAGTATTTT. Translated, it gives CASSSYYTDTQYF.

This chain joins TRBV18 and TRBJ2-1; TRBD2 matches at 13 bases. J lost 4 bases, V lost 6 bases, and 3 bases had no gene match. The CDR3 length is 15 residues. The germline V gene has CDR1 KGHSH and CDR2 LQKENI. The CDR3 nucleotides read TGTGCCAGCTCCCGGACTAGCGGGAGTTACAATGAGCAGTTCTTC. Amino acid sequence: CASSRTSGSYNEQFF.

CDR3 amino acids: CASSVQGGQETQYF. CDR3 in DNA: TGCGCCAGCAGCGTACAGGGAGGGCAAGAGACCCAGTACTTC. V usage is TRBV5-1 and J usage is TRBJ2-5, with a possible D match to TRBD2 (7 bases). V lost 4 bases and J 2 bases, leaving 12 bases between the germline ends. The germline CDR1 and CDR2 sequences are SGHRS and YFSETQ. The CDR3 totals 14 residues.

The CDR3, as DNA: TGTGCCAGCTCGCGCGGGGGGCTGGGCCTCACTTATAGCAATCAGCCCCAGCATTTT. Amino acids: CASSRGGLGLTYSNQPQHF. This chain links TRBV18 with TRBJ1-5; TRBD1 is a possible D gene (6 bases). The V end was cut by 6 bases, the J end by 0 bases, with 24 bases between. This CDR3 contains 19 residues. Germline V gene lookup returns CDR1 KGHSH and CDR2 LQKENI.

V and J are TRBV5-6 and TRBJ2-2; no clear D. Looked up from germline, CDR1 is SGHDT and CDR2 is YYEEEE. The CDR3 is 12 amino acids. Deletions cut 5 bases from V and 1 base from J, with 3 bases between. The CDR3 sequence is CASRQNTGELFF. CDR3 sequence (DNA): TGTGCCAGCAGACAGAACACCGGGGAGCTGTTTTTT.

V is TRBV10-3 and J is TRBJ1-5; perhaps TRBD1 as D (5 bases). Trimming removed 3 bases from V and 3 bases from J, with 12 bases in between. The CDR3 length is 15 residues. In germline, CDR1 is ENHRY, CDR2 SYGVKD. CDR3 DNA: TGTGCCATCAGTGATGTTGTCGGACACAATCAGCCCCAGCATTTT. Its protein product is CAISDVVGHNQPQHF.

V and J are TRBV23-1 and TRBJ1-6; 11 bases fit TRBD1. TRBV23-1 is classed as an ORF, of uncertain function. The CDR3 has 18 amino acids. J gave up 6 bases and V 3 bases, and 10 bases lay outside the gene matches. CDR3 sequence: CASSHRTGGLSFNSPLHF. The DNA for the CDR3 is TGCGCCAGCAGTCACCGGACAGGGGGCTTGAGTTTTAATTCACCCCTCCACTTT.

In this sample, this clone turned up a few times. The V call is TRBV5-4, the J call TRBJ2-2; D possibly corresponds to TRBD1 (6 bases). This CDR3 region has 15 residues. CDR1 and CDR2 from the germline V gene are SGHNT and YYREEE (reference sequence). The V end lost 1 base, the J end lost 5 bases, and 12 bases lay between the germline ends. The CDR3 spells CASSLSQGRTGELFF. The CDR3 DNA is TGTGCCAGCAGCTTGTCACAGGGTCGGACCGGGGAGCTGTTTTTT. The whole variable domain, remainder taken from reference TRBV5-4 and TRBJ2-2, is ETGVTQSPTHLIKTRGQQVTLRCSSQSGHNTVSWYQQALGQGPQFIFQYYREEENGRGNFPPRFSGLQFPNYSSELNVNALELDDSALYLCASSLSQGRTGELFFGEGSRLTVL.